The entry below describes one T cell receptor (beta chain). Antigen: not known. The study ran its PCR with 60 Vbeta and 13 Jbeta primers. Profiling relied on immunoSEQ multiplex PCR, and the TCRdb table lists in-frame clones only, not all of them. The table lists 150,000 or so clones, around 80% of them singletons. The CDR3 runs 15 residues. The ends were cut back, 5 bases at V and 0 bases at J, with 13 bases in the middle. CDR1 is LGHNT, CDR2 FRNRAP, per germline. The data were taken from a study of cytomegalovirus exposure and HLA in healthy donors. Overall study findings and caveats: Later analysis showed most CMV-associated TCR beta chains appearing HLA-restricted.

The receptor was isolated from a male donor in good health and CMV-seropositive. The specimen was PBMCs. The rearrangement joins TRBV12-5 to TRBJ1-1, with D possibly matching TRBD1 (6 bases). The chain's CDR3 is CASGPSGQMNTEAFF. CDR3 nucleotide sequence: TGTGCTAGTGGTCCCTCCGGACAGATGAACACTGAAGCTTTCTTT.